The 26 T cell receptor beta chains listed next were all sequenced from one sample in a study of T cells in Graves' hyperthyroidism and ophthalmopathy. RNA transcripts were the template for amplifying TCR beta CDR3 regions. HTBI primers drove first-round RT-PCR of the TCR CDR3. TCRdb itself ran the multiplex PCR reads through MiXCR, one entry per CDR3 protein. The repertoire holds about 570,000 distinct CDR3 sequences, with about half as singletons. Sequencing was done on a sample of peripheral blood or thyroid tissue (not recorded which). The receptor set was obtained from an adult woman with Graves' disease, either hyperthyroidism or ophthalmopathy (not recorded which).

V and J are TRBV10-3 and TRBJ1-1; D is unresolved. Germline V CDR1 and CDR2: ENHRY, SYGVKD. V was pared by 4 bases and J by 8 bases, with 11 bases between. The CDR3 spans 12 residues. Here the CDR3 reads CAISAPRGEAFF. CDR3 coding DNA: TGTGCCATCAGTGCACCCCGCGGGGAAGCTTTCTTT.

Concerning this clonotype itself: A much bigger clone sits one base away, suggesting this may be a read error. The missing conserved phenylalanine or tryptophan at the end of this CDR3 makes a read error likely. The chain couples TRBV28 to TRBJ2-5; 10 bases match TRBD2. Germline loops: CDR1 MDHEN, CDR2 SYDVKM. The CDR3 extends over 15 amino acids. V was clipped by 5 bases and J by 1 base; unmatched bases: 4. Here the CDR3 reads CASSGASGSQETQYV. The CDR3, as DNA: TGTGCCAGCAGTGGAGCTAGCGGGAGCCAAGAGACCCAGTACGTC.

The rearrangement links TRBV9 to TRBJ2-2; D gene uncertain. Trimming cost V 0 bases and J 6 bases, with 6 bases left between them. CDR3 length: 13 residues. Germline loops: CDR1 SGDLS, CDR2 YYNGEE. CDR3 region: CASSVDQAGELFF. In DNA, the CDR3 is TGTGCCAGCAGCGTAGATCAGGCCGGGGAGCTGTTTTTT.

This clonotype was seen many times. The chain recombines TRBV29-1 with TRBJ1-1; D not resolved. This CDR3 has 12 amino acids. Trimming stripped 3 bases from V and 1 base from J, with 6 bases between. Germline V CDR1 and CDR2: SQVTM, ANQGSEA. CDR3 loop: CSVDLPNTEAFF. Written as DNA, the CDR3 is TGCAGCGTTGACCTACCGAACACTGAAGCTTTCTTT.

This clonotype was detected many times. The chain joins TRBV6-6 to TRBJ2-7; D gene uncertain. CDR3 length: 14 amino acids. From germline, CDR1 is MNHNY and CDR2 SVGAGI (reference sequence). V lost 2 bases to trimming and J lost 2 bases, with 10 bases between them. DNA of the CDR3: TGTGCCAGCAGTTACGGGGAAAGGGCCTACGAGCAGTACTTC. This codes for CASSYGERAYEQYF.

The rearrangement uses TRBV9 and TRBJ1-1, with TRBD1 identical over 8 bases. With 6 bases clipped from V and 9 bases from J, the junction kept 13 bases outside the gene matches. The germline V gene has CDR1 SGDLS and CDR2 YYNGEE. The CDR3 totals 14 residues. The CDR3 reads CASTREGQDRKAFF. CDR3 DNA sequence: TGTGCCAGCACAAGGGAGGGACAGGACAGAAAAGCTTTCTTT.

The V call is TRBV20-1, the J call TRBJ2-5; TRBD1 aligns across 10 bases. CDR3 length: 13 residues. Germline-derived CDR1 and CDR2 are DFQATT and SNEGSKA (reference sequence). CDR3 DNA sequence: TGCAGCGCCTCGACAGGGGGCAGAGAGACCCAGTACTTC. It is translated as CSASTGGRETQYF.

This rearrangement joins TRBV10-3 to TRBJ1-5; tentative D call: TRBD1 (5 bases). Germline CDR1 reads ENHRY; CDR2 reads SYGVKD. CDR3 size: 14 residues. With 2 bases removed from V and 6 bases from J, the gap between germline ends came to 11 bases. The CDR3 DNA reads TGTGCCATCAGTGAGGAGAGAACAGGTCAGCCCCAGCATTTT. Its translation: CAISEERTGQPQHF.

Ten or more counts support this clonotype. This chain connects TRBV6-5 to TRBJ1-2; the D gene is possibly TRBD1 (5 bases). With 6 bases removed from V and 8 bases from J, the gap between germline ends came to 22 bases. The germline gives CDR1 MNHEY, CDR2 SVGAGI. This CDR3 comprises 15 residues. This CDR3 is CASRHHGQGGEGYTF. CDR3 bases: TGTGCCAGCAGGCACCATGGGCAGGGCGGTGAGGGCTACACCTTC.

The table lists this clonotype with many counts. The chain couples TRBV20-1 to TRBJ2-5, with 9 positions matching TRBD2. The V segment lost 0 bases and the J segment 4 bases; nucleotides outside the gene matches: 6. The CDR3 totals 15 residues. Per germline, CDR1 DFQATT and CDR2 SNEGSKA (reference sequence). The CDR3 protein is CSARDPTSGLETQYF. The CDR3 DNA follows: TGCAGTGCTAGAGATCCGACTAGCGGATTAGAGACCCAGTACTTC.

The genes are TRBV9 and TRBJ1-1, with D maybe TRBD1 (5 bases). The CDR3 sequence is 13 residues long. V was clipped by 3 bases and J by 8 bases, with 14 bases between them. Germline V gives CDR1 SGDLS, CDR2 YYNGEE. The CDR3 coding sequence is TGTGCCAGCAGCGCGGGGACTAGTGGGGAAGCTTTCTTT. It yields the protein CASSAGTSGEAFF.

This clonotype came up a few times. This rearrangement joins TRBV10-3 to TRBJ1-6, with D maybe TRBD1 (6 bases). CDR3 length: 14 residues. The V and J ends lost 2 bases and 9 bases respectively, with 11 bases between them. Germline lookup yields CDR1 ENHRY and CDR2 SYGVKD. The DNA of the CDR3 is TGTGCCATCAGTGAGGAGGGGGGGGGTTCACCCCTCCACTTT. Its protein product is CAISEEGGGSPLHF.

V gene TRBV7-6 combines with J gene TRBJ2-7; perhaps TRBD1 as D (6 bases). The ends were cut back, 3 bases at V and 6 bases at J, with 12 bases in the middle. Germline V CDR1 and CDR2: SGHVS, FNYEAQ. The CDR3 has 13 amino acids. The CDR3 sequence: CASSLRTEGEQYF. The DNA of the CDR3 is TGTGCCAGCAGCTTGCGGACAGAGGGCGAGCAGTACTTC.

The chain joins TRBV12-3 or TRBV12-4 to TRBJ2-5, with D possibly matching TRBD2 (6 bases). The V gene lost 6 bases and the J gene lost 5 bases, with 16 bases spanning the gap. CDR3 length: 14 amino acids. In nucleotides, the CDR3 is TGTGCCAGCAGCGGCGGGATGGGTAGGGAGACCCAGTACTTC. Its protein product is CASSGGMGRETQYF.

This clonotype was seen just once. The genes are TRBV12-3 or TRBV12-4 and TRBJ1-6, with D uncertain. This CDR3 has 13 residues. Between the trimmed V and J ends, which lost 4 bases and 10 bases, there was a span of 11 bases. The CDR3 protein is CASSYQAGSPLHF. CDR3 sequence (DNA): TGTGCCAGCAGTTATCAGGCGGGATCACCCCTCCACTTT.

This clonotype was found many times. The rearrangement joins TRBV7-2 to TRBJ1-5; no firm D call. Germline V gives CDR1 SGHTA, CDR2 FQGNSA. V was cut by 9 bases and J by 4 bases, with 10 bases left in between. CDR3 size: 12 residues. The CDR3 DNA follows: TGTGCCAGTAGCCTAAATAATCAGCCCCAGCATTTT. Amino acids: CASSLNNQPQHF.

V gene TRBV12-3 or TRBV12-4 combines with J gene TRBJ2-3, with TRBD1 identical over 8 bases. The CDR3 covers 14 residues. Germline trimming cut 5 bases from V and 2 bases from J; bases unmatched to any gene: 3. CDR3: CASSQTGDTDTQYF. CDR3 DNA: TGTGCCAGCAGTCAGACAGGGGACACAGATACGCAGTATTTT.

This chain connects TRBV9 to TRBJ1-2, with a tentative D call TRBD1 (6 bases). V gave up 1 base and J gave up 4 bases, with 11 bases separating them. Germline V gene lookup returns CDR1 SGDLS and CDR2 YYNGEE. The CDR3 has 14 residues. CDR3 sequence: CASSVRTDSYGYTF. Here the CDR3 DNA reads TGTGCCAGCAGCGTAAGGACAGACTCCTATGGCTACACCTTC.

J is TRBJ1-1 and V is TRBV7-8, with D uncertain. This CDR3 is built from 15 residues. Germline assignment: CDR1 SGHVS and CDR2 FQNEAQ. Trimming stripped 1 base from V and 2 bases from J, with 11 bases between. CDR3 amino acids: CASSLDGSPNTEAFF. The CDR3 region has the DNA TGTGCCAGCAGCTTAGACGGGAGCCCCAACACTGAAGCTTTCTTT.

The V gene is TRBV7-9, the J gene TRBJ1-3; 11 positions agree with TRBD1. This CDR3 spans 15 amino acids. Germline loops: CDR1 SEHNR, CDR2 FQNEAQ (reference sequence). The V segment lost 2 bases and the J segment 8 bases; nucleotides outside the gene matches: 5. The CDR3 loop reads CASSLRDRGRDTIYF. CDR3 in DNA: TGTGCCAGCAGCTTAAGGGACAGGGGGAGAGACACCATATATTTT.

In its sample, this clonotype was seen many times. CDR3 loop: CSANPSGPPGEQYF. The DNA for the CDR3 is TGCAGTGCTAACCCTAGCGGCCCCCCTGGGGAGCAGTACTTC. V and J are TRBV20-1 and TRBJ2-7; 7 bases line up with TRBD2. CDR1 and CDR2 from the germline V gene are DFQATT and SNEGSKA (reference sequence). Germline trimming cut 4 bases from V and 7 bases from J; bases unmatched to any gene: 13. This CDR3 has 14 residues.

CDR3: CSAKAGGAGEKLFF. In DNA form, the CDR3 reads TGCAGTGCAAAGGCAGGGGGTGCGGGTGAAAAACTGTTTTTT. V gene TRBV20-1 combines with J gene TRBJ1-4; 7 bases are shared with TRBD1. CDR3 size: 14 residues. V shed 6 bases and J 7 bases; nucleotides not matched to a gene: 11. Germline V gives CDR1 DFQATT, CDR2 SNEGSKA (reference sequence).

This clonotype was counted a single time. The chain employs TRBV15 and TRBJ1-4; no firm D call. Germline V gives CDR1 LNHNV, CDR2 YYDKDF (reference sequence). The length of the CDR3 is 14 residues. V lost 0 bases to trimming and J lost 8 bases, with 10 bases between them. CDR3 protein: CATSRDGNGEKLFF. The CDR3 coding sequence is TGTGCCACCAGCAGAGACGGGAACGGAGAAAAACTGTTTTTT.

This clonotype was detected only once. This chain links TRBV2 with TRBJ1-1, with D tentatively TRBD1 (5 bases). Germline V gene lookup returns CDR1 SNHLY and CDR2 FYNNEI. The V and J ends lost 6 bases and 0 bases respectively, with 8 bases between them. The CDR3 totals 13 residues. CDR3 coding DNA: TGTGCCAGCAGGGGGCAAATGAACACTGAAGCTTTCTTT. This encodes CASRGQMNTEAFF. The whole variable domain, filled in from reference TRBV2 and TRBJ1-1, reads EPEVTQTPSHQVTQMGQEVILRCVPISNHLYFYWYRQILGQKVEFLVSFYNNEISEKSEIFDDQFSVERPDGSNFTLKIRSTKLEDSAMYFCASRGQMNTEAFFGQGTRLTVV.

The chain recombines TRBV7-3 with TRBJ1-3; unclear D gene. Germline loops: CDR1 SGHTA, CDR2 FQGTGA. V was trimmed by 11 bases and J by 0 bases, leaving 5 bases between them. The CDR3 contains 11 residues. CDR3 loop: CAQHSGNTIYF. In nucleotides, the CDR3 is TGTGCCCAGCACTCTGGAAACACCATATATTTT. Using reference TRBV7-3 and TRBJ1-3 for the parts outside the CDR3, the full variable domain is GAGVSQTPSNKVTEKGKYVELRCDPISGHTALYWYRQSLGQGPEFLIYFQGTGAADDSGLPNDRFFAVRPEGSVSTLKIQRTERGDSAVYLCAQHSGNTIYFGEGSWLTVV.

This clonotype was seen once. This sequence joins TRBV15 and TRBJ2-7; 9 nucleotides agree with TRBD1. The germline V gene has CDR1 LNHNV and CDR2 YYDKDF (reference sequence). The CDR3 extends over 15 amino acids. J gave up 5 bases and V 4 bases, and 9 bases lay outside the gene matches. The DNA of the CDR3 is TGTGCCACCAGCACCCCCGGGACAGGGCGGAACGAGCAGTACTTC. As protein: CATSTPGTGRNEQYF.